This T cell receptor beta chain was obtained from a study of blood T cells in healthy people across ages. Sample-barcoded 5' priming and a J-beta primer mix drove a second PCR of 7 to 11 cycles. A template-switch adaptor that had 12 random nucleotides put a tag on each cDNA molecule. TCRdb passed the 5' RACE reads through MiXCR, listing each CDR3 protein once. The table includes some 760,000 distinct CDR3 sequences, approximately 25% detected once. This clonotype has just a few counts. The V end was cut by 6 bases, the J end by 2 bases, with 8 bases between. This CDR3 contains 12 residues. This sample also belongs to another study, concerning T cells of mothers and their children. That paper notes: An overlap that was slightly higher, though non-significant, was seen in related mother-child pairs versus unrelated pairs.

The source material was blood. The receptor comes from a boy younger than 18 in good health. The chain uses TRBV12-3 or TRBV12-4 and TRBJ2-7; no clear D gene. The CDR3 nucleotides read TGTGCCAGCAGCTCACAAGCCTACGAGCAGTACTTC. Amino acids: CASSSQAYEQYF.